The source of this TCR beta chain is a study of cytomegalovirus exposure and HLA in healthy donors. CDR1 and CDR2 from the germline V gene are MNHNY and SVGAGI (reference sequence). V was cut by 11 bases and J by 8 bases, with 15 bases left in between. The CDR3 loop spans 12 amino acids. The PCR ran on 60 Vbeta and 13 Jbeta primers. Profiling relied on immunoSEQ multiplex PCR, and the TCRdb table lists in-frame clones only, not all of them. The table includes 120,000 or so clones, approximately 80% detected once. This receptor was obtained from a man aged 50-59 years in good health and CMV-seropositive. The specimen sequenced was PBMCs. The chain has TRBV6-6 and TRBJ1-4; maybe TRBD1 (5 bases). CDR3 region: CAARGWGEKLFF. The CDR3 coding sequence is TGTGCCGCGCGGGGGTGGGGGGAAAAACTGTTTTTT.